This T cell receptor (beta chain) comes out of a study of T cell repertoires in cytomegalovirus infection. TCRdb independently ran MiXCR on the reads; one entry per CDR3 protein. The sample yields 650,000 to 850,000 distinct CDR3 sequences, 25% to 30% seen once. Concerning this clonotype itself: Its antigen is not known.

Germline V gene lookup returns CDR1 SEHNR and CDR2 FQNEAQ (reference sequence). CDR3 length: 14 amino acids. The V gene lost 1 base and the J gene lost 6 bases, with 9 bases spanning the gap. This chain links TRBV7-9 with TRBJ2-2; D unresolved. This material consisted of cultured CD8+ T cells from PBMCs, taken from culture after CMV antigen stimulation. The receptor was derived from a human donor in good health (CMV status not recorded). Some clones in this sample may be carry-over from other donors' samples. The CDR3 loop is CASSLVSRPGELFF. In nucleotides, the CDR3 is TGTGCCAGCAGCTTAGTGTCCCGACCCGGGGAGCTGTTTTTT.